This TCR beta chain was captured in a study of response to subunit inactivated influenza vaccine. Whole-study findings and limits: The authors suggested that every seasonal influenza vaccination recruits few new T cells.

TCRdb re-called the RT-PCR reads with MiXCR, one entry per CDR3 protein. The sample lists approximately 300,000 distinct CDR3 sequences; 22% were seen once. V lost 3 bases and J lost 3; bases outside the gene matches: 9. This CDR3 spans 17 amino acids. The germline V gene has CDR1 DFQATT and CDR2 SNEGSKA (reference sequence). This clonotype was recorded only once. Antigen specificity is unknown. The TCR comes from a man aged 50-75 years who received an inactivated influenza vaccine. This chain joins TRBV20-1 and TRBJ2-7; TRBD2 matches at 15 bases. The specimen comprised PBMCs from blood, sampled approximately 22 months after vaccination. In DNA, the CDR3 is TGCAGTGCTAGTCACGGACTAGCGGGAGGGCCCTTCTACGAGCAGTACTTC. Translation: CSASHGLAGGPFYEQYF.